The next 10 T cell receptor beta chains were all read from a single sample in a study of cytomegalovirus exposure and HLA in healthy donors. The PCR ran on 60 Vbeta and 13 Jbeta primers. Profiled with immunoSEQ multiplex PCR; TCRdb holds only in-frame clones, not every one. Counted here are around 200,000 clones, around nine tenths occurring once; the ten biggest clones make up roughly 1%. The sample taken for sequencing was PBMCs. The receptors originated from a woman aged 18-30 years in good health and CMV-seronegative.

J is TRBJ1-2 and V is TRBV6-5; a weak D match, TRBD1 (5 bases). V dropped 6 bases and J dropped 0 bases, with 8 bases sitting between them. The germline V gene encodes CDR1 MNHEY and CDR2 SVGAGI. This CDR3 has 13 residues. CDR3 protein: CASSRTSNYGYTF. The CDR3 nucleotides read TGTGCCAGCAGCCGGACATCTAACTATGGCTACACCTTC.

This chain connects TRBV18 to TRBJ1-3; 7 nucleotides align to TRBD1. This CDR3 is 16 amino acids long. J lost 0 bases, V lost 5 bases, and 7 bases had no gene match. Germline V gives CDR1 KGHSH, CDR2 LQKENI. This CDR3 is CASSFGQDISGNTIYF. The CDR3 DNA reads TGTGCCAGCTCATTCGGACAGGACATCTCTGGAAACACCATATATTTT.

This clone was seen more than once but under ten times. Other DNA sequences in the same sample also yield this CDR3. The chain combines TRBV29-1 with TRBJ2-5; the match to TRBD2 covers 9 bases. V dropped 7 bases and J dropped 4; count of bases not matched to a gene: 7. The germline V gene encodes CDR1 SQVTM and CDR2 ANQGSEA. The CDR3 spans 13 residues. CDR3: CSGNVLAGETQYF. In nucleotides, the CDR3 is TGCAGCGGAAACGTACTAGCGGGAGAGACCCAGTACTTC.

This chain joins TRBV10-3 and TRBJ2-7; 12 bases map to TRBD2. V was clipped by 10 bases and J by 1 base; unmatched bases: 11. Per germline, CDR1 ENHRY and CDR2 SYGVKD. CDR3 length: 16 amino acids. The CDR3: CANTETSGRGSYEQYF. CDR3 in DNA: TGTGCCAACACAGAGACTAGCGGGAGAGGGTCCTACGAGCAGTACTTC.

Only a few counts were recorded for this clone. V and J are TRBV7-2 and TRBJ1-2; 8 bases agree with TRBD1. Germline CDR1 and CDR2: SGHTA and FQGNSA. With V trimmed by 4 bases and J by 6 bases, 13 bases remained unmatched. This CDR3 has 16 residues. The CDR3: CASSSPDRGLRNGYTF. DNA of the CDR3: TGTGCCAGCAGCTCGCCCGACAGGGGTTTAAGGAATGGCTACACCTTC.

J is TRBJ1-2 and V is TRBV5-5; the match to TRBD1 covers 8 bases. After removal of 5 bases from V and 4 bases from J, the junction contained 10 bases not matched to a gene. The V gene's germline CDR1 is SGHKS and CDR2 YYEKEE (reference sequence). The CDR3 is 15 amino acids. This chain's CDR3 is CASRNRTGTIYGYTF. DNA of the CDR3: TGTGCCAGCAGAAATCGGACAGGGACAATCTATGGCTACACCTTC.

The rearrangement joins TRBV12-2 to TRBJ1-3. TRBV12-2 is recorded as a pseudogene. The CDR3 loop spans 14 amino acids. CDR3 sequence reads: CAMFGRSSGNTIYF. The DNA of the CDR3 is TGTGCAATGTTCGGTAGGAGCTCTGGAAACACCATATATTTT.

The V and J genes are TRBV2 and TRBJ2-1; 7 bases align to TRBD2. The CDR3 extends over 17 amino acids. The germline gives CDR1 SNHLY, CDR2 FYNNEI. The ends lost 2 bases at V and 1 base at J; junction bases unmatched: 8. The CDR3 loop reads CASSEIPAGESYNEQFF. The DNA for the CDR3 is TGTGCCAGCAGTGAAATACCCGCGGGAGAGTCCTACAATGAGCAGTTCTTC.

The chain employs TRBV10-3 and TRBJ1-4; 8 bases map to TRBD1. Germline lookup yields CDR1 ENHRY and CDR2 SYGVKD. J lost 5 bases, V lost 6 bases, and 2 bases had no gene match. The CDR3 runs to 13 residues. The CDR3 spells CAIRQGGNEKLFF. The CDR3 DNA reads TGTGCCATCAGACAGGGGGGCAATGAAAAACTGTTTTTT.

This clone was counted a single time. The V call is TRBV4-3, the J call TRBJ1-2, with D perhaps TRBD1 (6 bases). V was clipped by 4 bases and J by 3 bases, with 12 bases between them. The CDR3 is 14 residues long. Germline V gene lookup returns CDR1 LGHNA and CDR2 YSLEER. DNA for the CDR3: TGCGCCAGCAGCCCGAGGACAGAGGACTATGGCTACACCTTC. This codes for CASSPRTEDYGYTF.